These 3 T cell receptor beta chains were all obtained from the same sample, sequenced in a study of cytomegalovirus exposure and HLA in healthy donors. Primers included in the PCR were 60 Vbeta and 13 Jbeta primers. Measured with immunoSEQ multiplex PCR; TCRdb has only the in-frame clones, and not every one. This sample has 100,000 to 120,000 clones, with about three quarters found just once. The sample consisted of PBMCs. The receptors derive from a woman aged 55-70 years in good health and CMV-seropositive.

The gene calls are TRBV7-7 and TRBJ2-7; 8 bases are a match to TRBD1. With V trimmed by 5 bases and J by 7 bases, 7 bases remained unmatched. Germline CDR1 is SSHAT and CDR2 is FNYEAQ (reference sequence). The CDR3 length is 13 residues. The CDR3 sequence is CASSPDRAWEQYF. The CDR3 DNA is TGTGCCAGCAGCCCGGACAGGGCGTGGGAGCAGTACTTC.

This clone appeared a few times. The V and J genes are TRBV7-2 and TRBJ1-1; perhaps TRBD1 as D (5 bases). Germline V gene data show CDR1 as SGHTA and CDR2 as FQGNSA. The V gene lost 1 base and the J gene lost 1 base, with 7 bases spanning the gap. This CDR3 is 14 amino acids long. The CDR3 here is CASSLGQGNTEAFF. The CDR3 DNA sequence: TGTGCCAGCAGCTTAGGGCAGGGGAACACTGAAGCTTTCTTT.

The V and J genes are TRBV19 and TRBJ2-3; TRBD2 agrees at 8 bases. V shed 10 bases, J shed 4 bases, and the junction held 10 bases outside the gene matches. CDR1 LNHDA and CDR2 SQIVND come from the germline V gene (reference sequence). CDR3 length equals 14 residues. The CDR3 protein is CATTSGSYADTQYF. Here the CDR3 DNA reads TGTGCCACCACCAGCGGGAGTTACGCAGATACGCAGTATTTT.